One and the same sample provided the 15 T cell receptor beta chains below, sequenced in a study of blood T cell repertoires in COVID-19. Data came from immunoSEQ multiplex PCR; TCRdb stores just in-frame clones and leaves some out. The repertoire holds hundreds of thousands of clones, with around 89% as singletons. What was sequenced was PBMCs or T cells enriched from blood (not recorded which). The receptor source for this set is a middle-aged man who had recovered from COVID-19.

The chain combines TRBV19 with TRBJ2-7, with 11 bases identical to TRBD1. V dropped 2 bases and J dropped 4; count of bases not matched to a gene: 10. This CDR3 has 17 residues. Per the germline V gene, CDR1 is LNHDA and CDR2 is SQIVND (reference sequence). Written as DNA, the CDR3 is TGTGCCAGTAGTATATCCGGCCGAGGACAGGGGGCTTACGAGCAGTACTTC. Translated: CASSISGRGQGAYEQYF.

A single count supports this clone. The rearrangement joins TRBV29-1 to TRBJ1-2; TRBD1 aligns across 7 bases. V shed 5 bases and J 2 bases; nucleotides not matched to a gene: 5. CDR1 and CDR2 (germline): SQVTM, ANQGSEA. This CDR3 has 13 amino acids. Here the CDR3 reads CSVTTTGNYGYTF. The DNA of the CDR3 is TGCAGCGTTACGACGACAGGGAACTATGGCTACACCTTC.

The rearrangement uses TRBV3-1 (or the pseudogene TRBV3-2) and TRBJ2-6, with a weak D call TRBD1 (6 bases). The V and J ends lost 1 base and 0 bases respectively, with 19 bases between them. The CDR3 is made up of 20 amino acids. From germline, CDR1 is LGHDT and CDR2 YNNKEL (reference sequence). CDR3 amino acids: CASSQVSKQGQSSGANVLTF. Here the CDR3 DNA reads TGTGCCAGCAGCCAAGTTAGCAAACAGGGTCAGAGCTCTGGGGCCAACGTCCTGACTTTC.

This clone was recorded once. The junction shows a germline mismatch at one end, possibly a read error. The rearrangement uses TRBV7-7 and TRBJ2-5, with 7 positions matching TRBD2. Germline lookup yields CDR1 SSHAT and CDR2 FNYEAQ (reference sequence). CDR3 length equals 15 residues. CDR3 in DNA: TGTGCTAGCAGCTTGGGGGGACTACTACAAGAGACCCAGTACTTC. Protein product: CASSLGGLLQETQYF.

The chain carries TRBV19 and TRBJ2-7, with D possibly TRBD1 on 5 matching bases. In germline, CDR1 is LNHDA, CDR2 SQIVND (reference sequence). V was cut by 3 bases and J by 4 bases, with 16 bases left in between. The CDR3 has 15 residues. DNA of the CDR3: TGTGCCAGTAGTATCGGCAGGGATCTAATTTACGAGCAGTACTTC. Translation: CASSIGRDLIYEQYF.

This chain links TRBV28 with TRBJ1-5, with a tentative D call TRBD1 (5 bases). Germline lookup yields CDR1 MDHEN and CDR2 SYDVKM. Trimming left V 2 bases short and J 6 bases short, with 11 bases between. The CDR3 loop spans 14 amino acids. The CDR3 is CASSLLPGPQPQHF. The CDR3 coding sequence is TGTGCCAGCAGTTTACTTCCAGGGCCTCAGCCCCAGCATTTT.

This rearrangement joins TRBV3-1 (or the pseudogene TRBV3-2) to TRBJ2-1; no clear D gene. The CDR3 runs to 14 residues. Germline assignment: CDR1 LGHDT and CDR2 YNNKEL (reference sequence). V dropped 1 base and J dropped 3 bases, with 7 bases sitting between them. As DNA, the CDR3 is TGTGCCAGCAGCCAAGGTTTTAACTACAATGAGCAGTTCTTC. Translated: CASSQGFNYNEQFF.

The genes are TRBV28 and TRBJ2-1, with a tentative D call TRBD1 (5 bases). The CDR3 has 14 residues. Trimming removed 5 bases from V and 6 bases from J, with 14 bases in between. The V gene's germline CDR1 is MDHEN and CDR2 SYDVKM. The CDR3 region is CASSPFQGVNEQFF. CDR3 nucleotides: TGTGCCAGCAGTCCCTTTCAGGGTGTCAATGAGCAGTTCTTC.

As concerns this clone: Within the sample, other DNA sequences also encode this same CDR3. The DNA of the CDR3 is TGTGCCAGCAGCAGACTAGCGGGAGGGAACACCGGGGAGCTGTTTTTT. Translated: CASSRLAGGNTGELFF. V usage is TRBV7-8 and J usage is TRBJ2-2; 13 nucleotides line up with TRBD2. Germline V gene lookup returns CDR1 SGHVS and CDR2 FQNEAQ. The CDR3 totals 16 residues. The trim removed 5 bases at V and 1 base at J, leaving 1 base unmatched.

This chain uses TRBV28 with TRBJ2-7, with 8 bases lining up with TRBD2. The V gene end was trimmed by 4 bases and the J gene end by 4 bases; junction bases not matched to a gene: 9. This CDR3 comprises 15 residues. Germline V gene lookup returns CDR1 MDHEN and CDR2 SYDVKM. CDR3 residues: CASSSYLSGSYEQYF. The CDR3 nucleotides read TGTGCCAGCAGTTCTTACTTAAGCGGGAGTTACGAGCAGTACTTC.

The chain combines TRBV7-9 with TRBJ2-7; TRBD1 matches at 7 bases. The CDR3 is made up of 15 amino acids. Trimming at V came to 2 bases and at J to 2 bases, leaving 6 bases not matched to a gene. CDR1 and CDR2 (germline): SEHNR, FQNEAQ (reference sequence). The CDR3 bases are TGTGCCAGCAGCTTATATCAGGGACAGACCTACGAGCAGTACTTC. Residues: CASSLYQGQTYEQYF.

The chain combines TRBV18 with TRBJ1-2; a weak D match, TRBD1 (5 bases). V was pared by 6 bases and J by 0 bases, with 11 bases between. This CDR3 has 14 amino acids. Germline-derived CDR1 and CDR2 are KGHSH and LQKENI. The CDR3 sequence: CASSPDTANYGYTF. In DNA, the CDR3 is TGTGCCAGCTCCCCGGACACAGCTAACTATGGCTACACCTTC.

The chain combines TRBV7-3 with TRBJ2-3, with 15 bases identical to TRBD2. V lost 1 base to trimming and J lost 4 bases; unmatched junction nucleotides: 3. CDR3 length equals 17 residues. Per germline, CDR1 SGHTA and CDR2 FQGTGA. The CDR3 region is CASSLRRTSGRADTQYF. CDR3 nucleotides: TGTGCCAGCAGCTTAAGACGGACTAGCGGGAGGGCAGATACGCAGTATTTT. The whole variable domain, remainder taken from reference TRBV7-3 and TRBJ2-3, is GAGVSQTPSNKVTEKGKYVELRCDPISGHTALYWYRQSLGQGPEFLIYFQGTGAADDSGLPNDRFFAVRPEGSVSTLKIQRTERGDSAVYLCASSLRRTSGRADTQYFGPGTRLTVL.

The chain couples TRBV5-1 to TRBJ2-2, with a tentative D call TRBD2 (6 bases). In germline, CDR1 is SGHRS, CDR2 YFSETQ. The CDR3 loop spans 15 amino acids. The V end was cut by 0 bases, the J end by 6 bases, with 12 bases between. Here the CDR3 DNA reads TGCGCCAGCAGCTTGGCGACTAGTTTGGCCGGGGAGCTGTTTTTT. It specifies CASSLATSLAGELFF.

The chain uses TRBV4-1 and TRBJ2-5; D remains unclear. This CDR3 contains 14 residues. The ends were cut back, 1 base at V and 5 bases at J, with 11 bases in the middle. Germline CDR1 and CDR2: MGHRA and YSYEKL. The CDR3 bases are TGCGCCAGCAGCCAAGTAGTTTTAATGGAGACCCAGTACTTC. The encoded protein is CASSQVVLMETQYF.